Listed here are 25 T cell receptor beta chains from one sample, sequenced in a study of response to subunit inactivated influenza vaccine. TCRdb reanalysed the RT-PCR reads using MiXCR and keeps one entry per CDR3 protein. The sample records fewer than 750,000 distinct CDR3 sequences, around 15% being singletons. The sequences come from PBMCs from blood, collected 11 to 12 days after vaccination. Every receptor here comes from a man aged 50 or older who received an inactivated influenza vaccine.

The chain joins TRBV12-3 or TRBV12-4 to TRBJ2-5; 11 bases align to TRBD2. Unmatched junction bases numbered 7, after V lost 4 bases and J lost 3 bases. The CDR3 sequence is 16 residues long. The CDR3 reads CASSSHPGLAEETQYF. CDR3 nucleotides: TGTGCCAGCAGTTCACACCCGGGACTAGCGGAAGAGACCCAGTACTTC.

CDR3 in DNA: TGTGCCAGCAGCCCCGGACAGGGGGAGGGCAATCAGCCCCAGCATTTT. It specifies CASSPGQGEGNQPQHF. The V and J genes are TRBV3-1 and TRBJ1-5, with 10 bases identical to TRBD1. Germline V CDR1 and CDR2: LGHDT, YNNKEL (reference sequence). V gave up 4 bases and J gave up 2 bases; unmatched junction bases: 5. The CDR3 covers 16 residues.

This clonotype turned up a few times. This rearrangement joins TRBV12-3 or TRBV12-4 to TRBJ1-4; no definite D call. V was shortened by 5 bases and J by 0 bases, with 7 bases between the two germline ends. CDR3 size: 14 residues. CDR3 nucleotides: TGTGCCAGCAGTAAAGAGTCAACTAATGAAAAACTGTTTTTT. This gives the protein CASSKESTNEKLFF.

In this sample, this clonotype turned up a few times. The genes are TRBV20-1 and TRBJ2-1, with 8 bases aligning to TRBD2. The CDR3 is 14 amino acids. Germline V gene lookup returns CDR1 DFQATT and CDR2 SNEGSKA (reference sequence). V gave up 6 bases and J gave up 1 base; unmatched junction bases: 5. The CDR3 DNA reads as TGCAGTGCCAATGTAGCGGGATCCTACAATGAGCAGTTCTTC. It is translated as CSANVAGSYNEQFF.

CDR3 sequence (DNA): TGCAGTGCTTCTTTAGGGCGGGAGCAGTACTTC. It yields the protein CSASLGREQYF. The chain uses TRBV20-1 and TRBJ2-7; D is undetermined. Per the germline V gene, CDR1 is DFQATT and CDR2 is SNEGSKA (reference sequence). The CDR3 covers 11 residues. The V end was cut by 5 bases, the J end by 7 bases, with 12 bases between.

This clonotype came up a few times. V gene TRBV6-1 combines with J gene TRBJ2-3; 9 nucleotides align to TRBD2. With V trimmed by 6 bases and J by 0 bases, 10 bases remained unmatched. Germline lookup yields CDR1 MNHNS and CDR2 SASEGT. The CDR3 spans 17 residues. The CDR3 protein is CASRLGLAETSTDTQYF. CDR3 nucleotide sequence: TGTGCCAGCAGACTGGGACTAGCAGAAACTAGCACAGATACGCAGTATTTT.

This clonotype was detected a few times. The genes are TRBV19 and TRBJ2-1, with D unclear. The CDR3 is made up of 15 amino acids. Trimming stripped 2 bases from V and 7 bases from J, with 15 bases between. CDR1 is LNHDA and CDR2 is SQIVND in the germline V gene (reference sequence). The CDR3: CASSIQTLPLNEQFF. DNA of the CDR3: TGTGCCAGTAGTATACAGACGCTACCCTTAAATGAGCAGTTCTTC. The full variable domain, in which reference TRBV19 and TRBJ2-1 provide the parts outside the CDR3, is DGGITQSPKYLFRKEGQNVTLSCEQNLNHDAMYWYRQDPGQGLRLIYYSQIVNDFQKGDIAEGYSVSREKKESFPLTVTSAQKNPTAFYLCASSIQTLPLNEQFFGPGTRLTVL.

The chain combines TRBV5-1 with TRBJ2-3, with D tentatively TRBD2 (6 bases). V was clipped by 4 bases and J by 0 bases, with 15 bases between them. CDR1 is SGHRS and CDR2 is YFSETQ in the germline V gene. The CDR3 is made up of 16 amino acids. In nucleotides, the CDR3 is TGCGCCAGCAGCCCGCCGAGGAGCGGGAGCACAGATACGCAGTATTTT. Encoded protein: CASSPPRSGSTDTQYF.

Many counts were recorded for this clonotype. The CDR3, as DNA: TGTGCCATCCCGAATGCCGCGAACACCGGGGAGCTGTTTTTT. It translates to CAIPNAANTGELFF. The chain combines TRBV10-3 with TRBJ2-2; D unclear. Trimming took 8 bases from V and 0 from J, leaving 10 bases between them. Germline CDR1 reads ENHRY; CDR2 reads SYGVKD. The CDR3 has 14 amino acids.

This clonotype was seen a handful of times. V gene TRBV12-3 or TRBV12-4 combines with J gene TRBJ1-6, with D tentatively TRBD1 (5 bases). V dropped 7 bases and J dropped 7 bases, with 17 bases sitting between them. The CDR3 has 15 residues. CDR3 DNA: TGTGCCAGCACCTGGAGGGCAGGGAGAAATTCACCCCTCCACTTT. This gives the protein CASTWRAGRNSPLHF.

The rearrangement uses TRBV9 and TRBJ1-3; D unclear. Germline V gene sequence: CDR1 SGDLS, CDR2 YYNGEE. This CDR3 spans 16 amino acids. The germline V and J ends were trimmed by 4 bases and 0 bases, with 14 bases remaining between them. CDR3 sequence reads: CASSSIPASSGNTIYF. CDR3 coding DNA: TGTGCCAGCAGCTCCATACCAGCGAGCTCTGGAAACACCATATATTTT.

This clonotype was observed a few times. The chain joins TRBV7-2 to TRBJ1-2, with a weak D call TRBD1 (5 bases). Trimming removed 0 bases from V and 1 base from J, with 12 bases in between. The V gene's germline CDR1 is SGHTA and CDR2 FQGNSA. The CDR3 covers 16 residues. The CDR3 DNA follows: TGTGCCAGCAGCTTAGCTATGACAGAGAGTAACTATGGCTACACCTTC. Translation: CASSLAMTESNYGYTF.

In its sample, this clonotype was seen a few times. The gene calls are TRBV12-3 or TRBV12-4 and TRBJ1-2, with a possible D match to TRBD1 (6 bases). V was cut by 2 bases and J by 0 bases, with 19 bases left in between. This CDR3 contains 18 residues. CDR3 coding DNA: TGTGCCAGCAGTTTACTGCGGACAGAGATAAGCCCTAACTATGGCTACACCTTC. Its protein product is CASSLLRTEISPNYGYTF.

The rearrangement uses TRBV10-3 and TRBJ1-5; D gene unclear. The germline V gene encodes CDR1 ENHRY and CDR2 SYGVKD. Trimming left V 0 bases short and J 9 bases short, with 15 bases between. This CDR3 is 15 amino acids long. The CDR3: CAISESYGVAGPQHF. For the CDR3, the DNA is TGTGCCATCAGTGAGTCGTATGGGGTTGCTGGGCCCCAGCATTTT.

The J gene is TRBJ2-7, the V gene TRBV7-9; tentatively, D is TRBD2 (5 bases). Trimming shortened V by 10 bases and J by 3 bases, and 13 bases separated the two germline ends. Germline lookup yields CDR1 SEHNR and CDR2 FQNEAQ (reference sequence). The CDR3 is 12 residues long. The CDR3 DNA is TGTGCCACTCGCGGGTCTGACTACGAGCAGTACTTC. This sequence encodes CATRGSDYEQYF.

The V call is TRBV12-3 or TRBV12-4, the J call TRBJ1-5; D is possibly TRBD1 (5 bases). V was cut by 5 bases and J by 0 bases, with 11 bases left in between. This CDR3 contains 15 residues. The CDR3 loop is CASSLDRNSNQPQHF. The CDR3 nucleotides are TGTGCCAGCAGTCTCGACAGAAATAGCAATCAGCCCCAGCATTTT.

This clonotype was seen only a few times. This sequence joins TRBV20-1 and TRBJ1-1; 7 nucleotides agree with TRBD1. V trimming: 0 bases; J trimming: 0 bases; junction bases outside the gene matches: 1. The CDR3 totals 14 residues. Per germline, CDR1 DFQATT and CDR2 SNEGSKA (reference sequence). Written as DNA, the CDR3 is TGCAGTGCTAGAGAAGGGGGCCTGAACACTGAAGCTTTCTTT. Its translation: CSAREGGLNTEAFF.

This clonotype has a handful of counts. CDR3 region: CSARGVHQDGAQYF. The CDR3 DNA is TGCAGTGCTAGGGGGGTGCACCAGGATGGGGCCCAGTACTTC. The chain has TRBV20-1 and TRBJ2-5; D possibly uses TRBD1 or TRBD2 (5 bases each). V was pared by 3 bases and J by 9 bases, with 20 bases between. Germline V lookup: CDR1 DFQATT, CDR2 SNEGSKA (reference sequence). The CDR3 length is 14 residues.

The chain is built from TRBV23-1 and TRBJ2-7; D not resolved. TRBV23-1 is identified as an open reading frame with a role that is uncertain. The V end lost 0 bases, the J end lost 9 bases, and 12 bases lay between the germline ends. This CDR3 contains 13 residues. The CDR3 coding sequence is TGCGCCAGCAGTCAATCGTACCCCAGAGCGCAGTACTTC. Protein sequence: CASSQSYPRAQYF.

The rearrangement links TRBV7-2 to TRBJ2-3; tentative D call: TRBD2 (5 bases). The CDR3 extends over 11 amino acids. The V end lost 6 bases, the J end lost 13 bases, and 14 bases lay between the germline ends. Germline loops: CDR1 SGHTA, CDR2 FQGNSA. CDR3 bases: TGTGCCAGCAGTTTCGCGGGCTGGGAGTATTTT. It encodes CASSFAGWEYF.

This clonotype has just a few counts. The chain combines TRBV28 with TRBJ2-1, with 9 bases fitting TRBD1. Germline CDR1 is MDHEN and CDR2 is SYDVKM. Trimming took 8 bases from V and 9 from J; bases not matched to a gene: 14. CDR3 length equals 15 residues. Here the CDR3 reads CASRLADRGWSEQFF. The CDR3 DNA reads as TGTGCCAGCCGCCTCGCGGACAGGGGATGGAGTGAGCAGTTCTTC.

This clonotype was detected only a few times. The rearrangement joins TRBV24-1 to TRBJ2-2; 8 bases line up with TRBD2. The CDR3 runs to 16 residues. V was clipped by 5 bases and J by 0 bases; unmatched bases: 4. The germline CDR1 and CDR2 sequences are KGHDR and SFDVKD. The CDR3 DNA reads as TGTGCCACCAGTGGACGGGGGGGCCCGAACACCGGGGAGCTGTTTTTT. Its translation is CATSGRGGPNTGELFF.

This clonotype came up a few times. CDR3 nucleotides: TGTGCCAGCAGGATTAGCCGGAACACCGGGGAGCTGTTTTTT. Amino acids: CASRISRNTGELFF. This chain joins TRBV7-2 and TRBJ2-2; D ambiguous. Germline-derived CDR1 and CDR2 are SGHTA and FQGNSA. The CDR3 covers 14 residues. Trimming took off 6 bases at V and 1 base at J, with 9 bases between the two ends.

The rearrangement links TRBV12-3 or TRBV12-4 to TRBJ2-7; TRBD1 might be the D (5 bases). Trimming took 3 bases from V and 0 from J, leaving 12 bases between them. The CDR3 length is 15 residues. As DNA, the CDR3 is TGTGCCAGCAGTTTTCCAGAAACAGGCTCCTACGAGCAGTACTTC. It encodes CASSFPETGSYEQYF.

V and J are TRBV19 and TRBJ2-7, with D perhaps TRBD1 or TRBD2 (5 bases each). Germline V lookup: CDR1 LNHDA, CDR2 SQIVND (reference sequence). Trimming shortened V by 10 bases and J by 1 base, and 11 bases separated the two germline ends. The CDR3 loop spans 12 amino acids. This chain's CDR3 is CATSGRSYEQYF. CDR3 nucleotides: TGTGCCACCTCAGGGAGATCCTACGAGCAGTACTTC.